This passage covers 14 T cell receptor beta chains from one sample sequenced in a study of blood T cell repertoires in COVID-19 (dated by TCRdb to about 2020). The library was obtained by the immunoSEQ multiplex PCR assay. TCRdb stores this immuneACCESS table with in-frame sequences only. Part of the clones is absent; in the studies checked, under half of the shortfall reflects unresolved V genes, and no reason is known for the rest. This sample is represented by hundreds of thousands of clones; roughly nine tenths of them were singletons. 3% to 3.5% of the sample is held by the ten biggest clonotypes. The specimen was peripheral blood. Receptors were obtained from a young man with active or convalescent COVID-19.

The V call is TRBV19, the J call TRBJ2-1, with TRBD2 identical over 10 bases. Germline CDR1 reads LNHDA; CDR2 reads SQIVND (reference sequence). The CDR3 is 18 amino acids. V gave up 3 bases and J gave up 6 bases; unmatched junction bases: 14. CDR3 sequence reads: CASSIRGRIAGGVNEQFF. The CDR3 DNA follows: TGTGCCAGTAGTATCCGGGGTCGGATAGCGGGAGGAGTCAATGAGCAGTTCTTC. The full variable domain, completed using reference TRBV19 and TRBJ2-1, is DGGITQSPKYLFRKEGQNVTLSCEQNLNHDAMYWYRQDPGQGLRLIYYSQIVNDFQKGDIAEGYSVSREKKESFPLTVTSAQKNPTAFYLCASSIRGRIAGGVNEQFFGPGTRLTVL.

In this sample, this clone turned up many times. The chain carries TRBV11-2 and TRBJ2-3; TRBD1 might be the D (5 bases). Looked up from germline, CDR1 is SGHAT and CDR2 is FQNNGV. The V end lost 5 bases, the J end lost 7 bases, and 16 bases lay between the germline ends. The CDR3 is 14 residues long. This CDR3 reads CASSPQGFGNTQYF. CDR3 nucleotides: TGTGCCAGCAGCCCTCAGGGTTTTGGGAATACGCAGTATTTT.

Concerning this clone: A read error may produce the germline difference seen at one junction end. This sequence joins TRBV5-1 and TRBJ2-5; 7 bases match TRBD2. The length of the CDR3 is 14 residues. Germline V gives CDR1 SGHRS, CDR2 YFSETQ. DNA of the CDR3: TGCGCCAGCAGCCTTTGGACTAGTCAAGCGACCCAGTACTTC. Translating gives CASSLWTSQATQYF.

The V call is TRBV5-1, the J call TRBJ2-1; 12 nucleotides match TRBD2. The trim removed 4 bases at V and 3 bases at J, leaving 5 bases unmatched. This CDR3 spans 16 amino acids. In germline, CDR1 is SGHRS, CDR2 YFSETQ. CDR3 DNA sequence: TGCGCCAGCAGCCTGACTAGCGGGAGATACTACAATGAGCAGTTCTTC. Amino acid sequence: CASSLTSGRYYNEQFF.

This chain links TRBV5-5 with TRBJ2-1, with 11 bases lining up with TRBD2. Germline V gene lookup returns CDR1 SGHKS and CDR2 YYEKEE (reference sequence). The J segment lost 11 bases and the V segment lost 2 bases, leaving 3 bases of the junction unmatched. CDR3 length equals 13 residues. The CDR3 region is CASSFTSGGQQFF. CDR3 sequence (DNA): TGTGCCAGCAGCTTTACTAGCGGGGGTCAGCAGTTCTTC.

The V call is TRBV29-1, the J call TRBJ2-5; 8 bases line up with TRBD2. Germline-derived CDR1 and CDR2 are SQVTM and ANQGSEA. This CDR3 contains 12 residues. Trimming cost V 3 bases and J 5 bases; bases outside gene matches: 2. The CDR3 coding sequence is TGCAGCGTTGATTTAGCGGGGGAGACCCAGTACTTC. Its protein product is CSVDLAGETQYF.

The V gene is TRBV3-1 (or the pseudogene TRBV3-2), the J gene TRBJ1-4; possibly TRBD1 for D (5 bases). V lost 1 base and J 4 bases, leaving 13 bases between the germline ends. CDR1 and CDR2 (germline): LGHDT, YNNKEL (reference sequence). This CDR3 has 16 residues. The CDR3 reads CASSQGGGRVNEKLFF. The CDR3 nucleotides are TGTGCCAGCAGCCAAGGGGGGGGTAGAGTTAATGAAAAACTGTTTTTT.

The chain couples TRBV4-2 to TRBJ2-7; TRBD2 might be the D (7 bases). V dropped 2 bases and J dropped 2 bases, with 19 bases sitting between them. CDR1 and CDR2 from the germline V gene are LGHNA and YNFKEQ. This CDR3 has 17 residues. CDR3 nucleotides: TGTGCCAGCAGCCAATCCCGGGGGGCAGGGATGCCCTACGAGCAGTACTTC. It translates to CASSQSRGAGMPYEQYF.

This CDR3 reads CASSPLGQTSGNTIYF. CDR3 coding DNA: TGTGCCAGCAGCCCTTTAGGACAAACCTCTGGAAACACCATATATTTT. The chain recombines TRBV27 with TRBJ1-3, with D maybe TRBD1 (5 bases). The CDR3 is 16 amino acids. Germline V gene sequence: CDR1 MNHEY, CDR2 SMNVEV (reference sequence). V was clipped by 6 bases and J by 0 bases, with 15 bases between them.

The rearrangement joins TRBV15 to TRBJ1-6; the D gene is possibly TRBD1 (5 bases). The CDR3 totals 16 residues. Germline-derived CDR1 and CDR2 are LNHNV and YYDKDF (reference sequence). Trimming cost V 1 base and J 5 bases, with 12 bases left between them. The CDR3 loop reads CATSRGAQGHNSPLHF. For the CDR3, the DNA is TGTGCCACCAGCAGAGGAGCCCAGGGTCATAATTCACCCCTCCACTTT.

The chain joins TRBV5-8 to TRBJ2-1; 9 bases align to TRBD2. Germline V gives CDR1 SGHTS, CDR2 YDEGEE. There are 20 residues in the CDR3. The V and J ends lost 3 bases and 4 bases, in that order; junction bases with no gene match: 20. For the CDR3, the DNA is TGTGCCAGCAGCTCCACAAGACTAGCGGAGAACCGCATGGCGTACAATGAGCAGTTCTTC. This translates into CASSSTRLAENRMAYNEQFF.

This chain connects TRBV24-1 to TRBJ2-7; 7 nucleotides line up with TRBD1. This CDR3 spans 14 amino acids. The germline gives CDR1 KGHDR, CDR2 SFDVKD. V lost 2 bases, J lost 4 bases, and 4 bases stayed unmatched. DNA for the CDR3: TGTGCCACCAGTGATTCGACAGGGTCGTACGAGCAGTACTTC. Encoded protein: CATSDSTGSYEQYF.

DNA of the CDR3: TGTGCCTGGGGAACAGGGTGGGAGCAGTACTTC. Its translation: CAWGTGWEQYF. J is TRBJ2-7 and V is TRBV30; D possibly corresponds to TRBD1 (6 bases). The length of the CDR3 is 11 residues. Trimming pared 5 bases from V and 7 bases from J, leaving 12 bases between. Germline V gives CDR1 GTSNPN, CDR2 SVGIG (reference sequence).

This rearrangement joins TRBV6-5 to TRBJ1-4, with 8 positions matching TRBD1. This CDR3 has 16 residues. V shed 3 bases, J shed 8 bases, and the junction held 11 bases outside the gene matches. Germline lookup yields CDR1 MNHEY and CDR2 SVGAGI. The CDR3 nucleotides are TGTGCCAGCAGTTATCAAACAGGGGGGACGCGGGAAAAACTGTTTTTT. It encodes CASSYQTGGTREKLFF.